The 32 T cell receptor beta chains below all came from one sample that was sequenced in a study of chemoradiotherapy in HPV16-positive cancers. The repertoire was sequenced with immunoSEQ multiplex PCR; TCRdb's copy has only in-frame clones and lacks some. There are roughly 28,000 clones in the sample; roughly nine tenths occur only once, and around 20% lies in the top ten. The starting material was blood, obtained from a patient who underwent chemoradiotherapy. These receptors originate from a human donor with HPV-associated anogenital cancer.

This chain connects TRBV14 to TRBJ2-1, with 9 bases aligning to TRBD2. The J segment lost 6 bases and the V segment lost 4 bases, leaving 10 bases of the junction unmatched. The germline gives CDR1 SGHDN, CDR2 FVKESK. The CDR3 runs to 16 residues. CDR3 nucleotides: TGTGCCAGCAGCCCTGGACGGCTAGCGGGACTCAATGAGCAGTTCTTC. Protein sequence: CASSPGRLAGLNEQFF.

This chain uses TRBV7-2 with TRBJ2-7; a weak D match, TRBD1 (6 bases). CDR3 size: 14 residues. The V end lost 2 bases, the J end lost 2 bases, and 10 bases lay between the germline ends. Germline CDR1 is SGHTA and CDR2 is FQGNSA. CDR3 protein: CASSLQGPPYEQYF. The CDR3, as DNA: TGTGCCAGCAGCTTACAGGGGCCCCCCTACGAGCAGTACTTC.

This clone occurred once. The chain combines TRBV30 with TRBJ1-6; 8 bases fit TRBD1. This CDR3 is 13 amino acids long. Losses at the gene ends were 3 bases for V and 8 bases for J; bases not matched to a gene: 3. Germline loops: CDR1 GTSNPN, CDR2 SVGIG (reference sequence). The CDR3 DNA sequence: TGTGCCTGGAGCGGACAGGGCGATTCACCCCTCCACTTT. This gives the protein CAWSGQGDSPLHF. The complete variable domain, with remaining parts taken from reference TRBV30 and TRBJ1-6, reads SQTIHQWPATLVQPVGSPLSLECTVEGTSNPNLYWYRQAAGRGLQLLFYSVGIGQISSEVPQNLSASRPQDRQFILSSKKLLLSDSGFYLCAWSGQGDSPLHFGNGTRLTVT.

This sequence joins TRBV15 and TRBJ2-6; the match to TRBD1 covers 7 bases. The V gene's germline CDR1 is LNHNV and CDR2 YYDKDF (reference sequence). The CDR3 has 17 residues. Trimming took 3 bases from V and 0 from J; bases not matched to a gene: 5. This chain's CDR3 is CATSRRGQSSGANVLTF. For the CDR3, the DNA is TGTGCCACCAGCAGGAGGGGACAGAGCTCTGGGGCCAACGTCCTGACTTTC.

The chain is built from TRBV29-1 and TRBJ2-3; no firm D call. CDR1 and CDR2 (germline): SQVTM, ANQGSEA. CDR3 length: 13 residues. V was cut by 7 bases and J by 0 bases, with 11 bases left in between. CDR3 sequence: CSAESVSTDTQYF. The CDR3 DNA sequence: TGCAGCGCCGAGAGTGTAAGCACAGATACGCAGTATTTT.

This chain joins TRBV4-2 and TRBJ2-3; 7 nucleotides align to TRBD1. Germline CDR1 reads LGHNA; CDR2 reads YNFKEQ. Germline trimming cut 4 bases from V and 4 bases from J; bases unmatched to any gene: 11. There are 16 residues in the CDR3. In nucleotides, the CDR3 is TGTGCCAGCAGCCTCCGGGCAGGGGGTGGGGCAGATACGCAGTATTTT. This encodes CASSLRAGGGADTQYF.

V is TRBV10-3 and J is TRBJ2-7, with 7 bases aligning to TRBD1. Germline-derived CDR1 and CDR2 are ENHRY and SYGVKD. This CDR3 has 14 residues. With V trimmed by 6 bases and J by 6 bases, 11 bases remained unmatched. The chain's CDR3 is CAIRARTGGGEQYF. The CDR3 DNA sequence: TGTGCCATCAGGGCTAGGACAGGAGGTGGCGAGCAGTACTTC.

The J gene is TRBJ1-1, the V gene TRBV5-1, with D possibly TRBD1 on 6 matching bases. In germline, CDR1 is SGHRS, CDR2 YFSETQ. With 4 bases removed from V and 0 bases from J, the gap between germline ends came to 7 bases. The length of the CDR3 is 13 residues. CDR3 coding DNA: TGCGCCAGCAGCAGGACAGTGAACACTGAAGCTTTCTTT. Protein sequence: CASSRTVNTEAFF.

The chain combines TRBV5-4 with TRBJ1-2; no reliable D call. This CDR3 has 14 amino acids. Germline assignment: CDR1 SGHNT and CDR2 YYREEE (reference sequence). V lost 4 bases and J lost 11, with 21 bases in between. CDR3 sequence reads: CASSMGHRKVAYTF. The CDR3 DNA reads as TGTGCCAGCAGCATGGGCCACCGAAAGGTTGCGTACACCTTC.

The rearrangement uses TRBV27 and TRBJ2-7; no clear D. CDR1 and CDR2 from the germline V gene are MNHEY and SMNVEV (reference sequence). Trimming pared 4 bases from V and 5 bases from J, leaving 15 bases between. CDR3 length: 14 residues. The DNA of the CDR3 is TGTGCCAGCAGTTCAGAACTGGGTGTCCACGAGCAGTACTTC. Protein sequence: CASSSELGVHEQYF.

The chain has TRBV30 and TRBJ1-2; the D gene is possibly TRBD1 (5 bases). Trimming pared 1 base from V and 7 bases from J, leaving 7 bases between. The CDR3 totals 11 residues. CDR1 and CDR2 (germline): GTSNPN, SVGIG (reference sequence). CDR3 nucleotide sequence: TGTGCCTGGAGTGGGGGGGGTGGCTACACCTTC. Protein: CAWSGGGGYTF.

This clone was observed once. This chain connects TRBV5-8 to TRBJ1-1, with unresolved D. The V end lost 4 bases, the J end lost 5 bases, and 9 bases lay between the germline ends. This CDR3 contains 12 residues. Germline V lookup: CDR1 SGHTS, CDR2 YDEGEE. The CDR3 region has the DNA TGTGCCAGCAGCCCCCGTGTAACTGAAGCTTTCTTT. Residues: CASSPRVTEAFF.

The CDR3 DNA reads TGTGCCAGCCTACCGGGTTCCACAGATACGCAGTATTTT. This encodes CASLPGSTDTQYF. The chain recombines TRBV2 with TRBJ2-3; no definite D call. The V gene's germline CDR1 is SNHLY and CDR2 FYNNEI. V dropped 8 bases and J dropped 2 bases, with 11 bases sitting between them. The length of the CDR3 is 13 residues. Looking up the rest from reference TRBV2 and TRBJ2-3 gives the full variable domain: EPEVTQTPSHQVTQMGQEVILRCVPISNHLYFYWYRQILGQKVEFLVSFYNNEISEKSEIFDDQFSVERPDGSNFTLKIRSTKLEDSAMYFCASLPGSTDTQYFGPGTRLTVL.

This chain links TRBV11-2 with TRBJ2-3, with 8 bases aligning to TRBD2. V was clipped by 5 bases and J by 2 bases; unmatched bases: 9. This CDR3 contains 16 residues. In germline, CDR1 is SGHAT, CDR2 FQNNGV. The CDR3 region has the DNA TGTGCCAGCAGCCATCAAGCGGGAGCTGACACAGATACGCAGTATTTT. It translates to CASSHQAGADTDTQYF.

The gene calls are TRBV30 and TRBJ2-5, with TRBD1 as a possible D gene (6 bases). The germline V gene has CDR1 GTSNPN and CDR2 SVGIG (reference sequence). Trimming left V 5 bases short and J 3 bases short, with 16 bases between. The CDR3 is 14 residues long. CDR3 sequence: CAWGPRRTEETQYF. As DNA, the CDR3 is TGTGCCTGGGGTCCCCGTAGGACAGAAGAGACCCAGTACTTC.

The chain uses TRBV7-9 and TRBJ2-1; TRBD1 might be the D (6 bases). Trimming stripped 5 bases from V and 3 bases from J, with 11 bases between. Germline-derived CDR1 and CDR2 are SEHNR and FQNEAQ (reference sequence). The CDR3 runs 14 residues. The CDR3 reads CASSPWTDYNEQFF. In DNA form, the CDR3 reads TGTGCCAGCAGCCCATGGACAGACTACAATGAGCAGTTCTTC.

The chain uses TRBV5-6 and TRBJ1-4, with unresolved D. Germline V CDR1 and CDR2: SGHDT, YYEEEE. The CDR3 covers 12 residues. Trimming took off 2 bases at V and 6 bases at J, with 5 bases between the two ends. As DNA, the CDR3 is TGTGCCAGCAGCTTCGGGGATGAAAAACTGTTTTTT. This codes for CASSFGDEKLFF.

The chain combines TRBV11-3 with TRBJ2-3; D unclear. V was cut by 1 base and J by 3 bases, with 8 bases left in between. CDR3 length: 14 amino acids. Germline CDR1 and CDR2: SGHNT and YENEEA. The CDR3 sequence is CASSLGGRTDTQYF. CDR3 in DNA: TGTGCCAGCAGCTTAGGGGGTCGGACAGATACGCAGTATTTT.

This sequence joins TRBV4-3 and TRBJ1-2; no clear D gene. CDR1 and CDR2 from the germline V gene are LGHNA and YSLEER. This CDR3 spans 14 amino acids. Deletions cut 0 bases from V and 4 bases from J, with 9 bases between. DNA of the CDR3: TGCGCCAGCAGCCAAGATCCGGACGGCTATGGCTACACCTTC. Translated, it gives CASSQDPDGYGYTF.

This clone is classed as medium-sized. The V and J genes are TRBV9 and TRBJ1-6; the match to TRBD1 covers 7 bases. Trimming cost V 7 bases and J 4 bases; bases outside gene matches: 8. This CDR3 is built from 15 residues. CDR1 SGDLS and CDR2 YYNGEE come from the germline V gene. Written as DNA, the CDR3 is TGTGCCAGCTCCCCCACAGGGGATTATAATTCACCCCTCCACTTT. This gives the protein CASSPTGDYNSPLHF.

This sequence joins TRBV7-8 and TRBJ2-7; maybe TRBD1 (5 bases). This CDR3 is built from 14 residues. Germline CDR1 reads SGHVS; CDR2 reads FQNEAQ. Trimming took 5 bases from V and 2 from J, leaving 13 bases between them. This CDR3 is CASSRTSQAYEQYF. The CDR3, as DNA: TGTGCCAGCAGCAGGACATCCCAGGCCTACGAGCAGTACTTC.

CDR3 DNA sequence: TGTGCCAGCAGCTTCCCCGTGTCCCACGAGCAGTACTTC. This gives the protein CASSFPVSHEQYF. The chain joins TRBV7-2 to TRBJ2-7, with D hard to call. CDR1 SGHTA and CDR2 FQGNSA come from the germline V gene. The CDR3 is made up of 13 amino acids. V was pared by 3 bases and J by 5 bases, with 11 bases between.

This rearrangement joins TRBV10-3 to TRBJ2-3, with D possibly TRBD1 on 6 matching bases. Per germline, CDR1 ENHRY and CDR2 SYGVKD. V lost 2 bases and J lost 3, with 6 bases in between. The CDR3 sequence is 13 residues long. CDR3 DNA: TGTGCCATCAGTGAGCAGGGGACAGATACGCAGTATTTT. This sequence encodes CAISEQGTDTQYF.

This clone was recorded once. The chain couples TRBV7-9 to TRBJ2-3; D is perhaps TRBD1 (6 bases). The ends were cut back, 6 bases at V and 0 bases at J, with 13 bases in the middle. This CDR3 region has 15 residues. Germline V gene lookup returns CDR1 SEHNR and CDR2 FQNEAQ (reference sequence). The CDR3, as DNA: TGTGCCAGCAGTTCACAGGGCGCTAGCACAGATACGCAGTATTTT. It is translated as CASSSQGASTDTQYF.

The rearrangement links TRBV29-1 to TRBJ2-1; 14 positions agree with TRBD2. The CDR3 loop spans 16 amino acids. The V gene's germline CDR1 is SQVTM and CDR2 ANQGSEA. After removal of 5 bases from V and 1 base from J, the junction contained 4 bases not matched to a gene. CDR3 nucleotide sequence: TGCAGCGTTTTTCGACTAGCGGGAGGGTCCTACAATGAGCAGTTCTTC. Its protein product is CSVFRLAGGSYNEQFF.

The chain uses TRBV30 and TRBJ2-7; D is ambiguous. CDR3 size: 13 residues. The V and J ends lost 3 bases and 4 bases respectively, with 13 bases between them. From germline, CDR1 is GTSNPN and CDR2 SVGIG (reference sequence). Here the CDR3 DNA reads TGTGCCTGGAGACGACCAGATCTTTACGAGCAGTACTTC. It translates to CAWRRPDLYEQYF.

CDR3 loop: CATSRDLVQETQYF. The CDR3 region has the DNA TGTGCCACCAGCAGAGATTTGGTCCAAGAGACCCAGTACTTC. The chain links TRBV15 to TRBJ2-5; D unclear. The V end was cut by 0 bases, the J end by 1 base, with 6 bases between. CDR1 LNHNV and CDR2 YYDKDF come from the germline V gene (reference sequence). The CDR3 is 14 residues long. Full variable domain (rest looked up from reference TRBV15 and TRBJ2-5): DAMVIQNPRYQVTQFGKPVTLSCSQTLNHNVMYWYQQKSSQAPKLLFHYYDKDFNNEADTPDNFQSRRPNTSFCFLDIRSPGLGDTAMYLCATSRDLVQETQYFGPGTRLLVL.

This chain links TRBV9 with TRBJ2-7; TRBD2 is a possible D gene (5 bases). Trimming removed 0 bases from V and 3 bases from J, with 13 bases in between. The germline gives CDR1 SGDLS, CDR2 YYNGEE. The CDR3 is 15 residues long. Written as DNA, the CDR3 is TGTGCCAGCAGCGTAGACGGAGGAACCAGCTACGAGCAGTACTTC. Translated, it gives CASSVDGGTSYEQYF.

This clone has only a few counts. The rearrangement links TRBV6-6 to TRBJ1-2; D is undetermined. Germline V lookup: CDR1 MNHNY, CDR2 SVGAGI (reference sequence). Trimming took 4 bases from V and 3 from J, leaving 9 bases between them. This CDR3 spans 13 amino acids. The CDR3: CASSFGRDYGYTF. In nucleotides, the CDR3 is TGTGCCAGCAGTTTTGGCAGAGACTATGGCTACACCTTC.

The CDR3 here is CSAGGLEQYF. CDR3 nucleotide sequence: TGCAGTGCGGGCGGCCTCGAGCAGTACTTC. This chain links TRBV20-1 with TRBJ2-7; D gene uncertain. This CDR3 comprises 10 residues. Deletions cut 6 bases from V and 6 bases from J, with 9 bases between. The V gene's germline CDR1 is DFQATT and CDR2 SNEGSKA (reference sequence).

CDR3 residues: CASSLRGPGTSGGNELFF. The CDR3 DNA follows: TGTGCCAGCAGCCTTAGGGGCCCGGGGACTAGCGGGGGTAACGAGCTGTTTTTT. V gene TRBV11-2 combines with J gene TRBJ2-2, with TRBD2 matching over 14 bases. J lost 11 bases, V lost 5 bases, and 16 bases had no gene match. Germline lookup yields CDR1 SGHAT and CDR2 FQNNGV. This CDR3 has 18 amino acids.

The V call is TRBV7-9, the J call TRBJ1-2, with 7 bases fitting TRBD1. This CDR3 region has 13 residues. Germline V gene sequence: CDR1 SEHNR, CDR2 FQNEAQ (reference sequence). V shed 3 bases, J shed 8 bases, and the junction held 6 bases outside the gene matches. CDR3 DNA sequence: TGTGCCAGCAGCTTCCCAGGGGGAAACGGCTACACCTTC. Its protein product is CASSFPGGNGYTF.